Listed below are T cell receptor beta chains from one sample, sequenced in a study of a mutant IDH1 vaccine in newly diagnosed glioma. Assay used: immunoSEQ multiplex PCR; TCRdb lists only in-frame clones, some missing. The sample holds nearly 50,000 clones, more than 80% seen once. This sample comprised PBMCs, obtained from a glioma patient treated with radiotherapy, temozolomide or both. Source of these receptors: a man aged 40-50 years with glioma. CDR3s include the opening cysteine and the closing phenylalanine or tryptophan. Clone size is given for some rows only: seen once, a few or many times, or a class if the clone is expanded.

V gene,clone size,J gene,CDR3 protein
TRBV2,NA,TRBJ2-2,CASGQFTGELFF
TRBV7-6,NA,TRBJ2-7,CASSVGQGALVGEQYF
TRBV6-6,NA,TRBJ1-3,CAAGPSGNTIYF
TRBV15,NA,TRBJ2-1,CATSRDGTSASNEQFF
TRBV5-1,NA,TRBJ2-2,CASSILGQGVGGELFF
TRBV29-1,NA,TRBJ1-2,CSGGQEYYGYTF
TRBV7-9,NA,TRBJ2-7,CASSTAYEQYF
TRBV7-9,NA,TRBJ1-5,CASSRVRDQPQHF
TRBV19,NA,TRBJ2-7,CASTRDRGAYEQYF
TRBV19,once,TRBJ2-7,CASSDRGLFYEQYF
TRBV7-8,NA,TRBJ1-5,CASSLRTGRNQPQHF
TRBV6-5,NA,TRBJ2-7,CASSYSLPGDGEQYF
TRBV4-1,NA,TRBJ1-4,CASSQVGGDEKLFF
TRBV5-1,NA,TRBJ1-4,CASSLAKGQGASSEKLFF
TRBV5-4,NA,TRBJ2-1,CASSFNPQAGLSEQFF
TRBV21-1,once,TRBJ2-1,CASSIDGSENDEQFF
TRBV2,NA,TRBJ2-7,CASSASRFVTYEQYF
TRBV7-3,NA,TRBJ1-5,CASSLSAGANQPQHF
TRBV6-1,NA,TRBJ1-2,CASNHPQGANYGYTF
TRBV28,once,TRBJ1-1,CASSHGGVRDSSAAFF
TRBV10-3,NA,TRBJ2-3,CAISDGHTQYF
TRBV5-8,few,TRBJ2-3,CASSPAGEFTDTQYF